The subject of this entry is one T cell receptor (beta chain). The data were obtained in a study of blood T cell repertoires in COVID-19. In the original processing: Amplifying reference gene primers gave estimates of nucleated cell counts. Only in-frame clones appear in the TCRdb table, and some are missing; sequencing was by immunoSEQ multiplex PCR. V, J and clone size are those of that table, while D and trimming were read from the DNA. The sample includes around 130,000 clones, around 80% of them seen just once. The germline V gene has CDR1 MDHEN and CDR2 SYDVKM. Trimming stripped 4 bases from V and 8 bases from J, with 11 bases between. This CDR3 region has 12 residues.

J is TRBJ1-2 and V is TRBV28; D gene uncertain. This receptor was obtained from a human donor in a cohort sampled during active COVID-19. Sequenced: peripheral blood. The CDR3 here is CASSSQVGGYTF. The CDR3 DNA follows: TGTGCCAGCAGTTCGCAGGTTGGCGGCTACACCTTC.